Presented here are 18 T cell receptor beta chains from one specimen sequenced in a study of T cell responses to AZD1222 COVID-19 vaccine. Sequencing used immunoSEQ multiplex PCR; TCRdb keeps in-frame clones, though not all of them. The repertoire holds some 170,000 clones, roughly 94% seen once, with roughly 4.4% in the top ten. The sample here was peripheral blood, taken on day 0 of MenACWY control vaccination. The receptor source for this set is an adult in good health.

This chain uses TRBV5-1 with TRBJ1-4; D is perhaps TRBD1 (5 bases). Per the germline V gene, CDR1 is SGHRS and CDR2 is YFSETQ. The ends were cut back, 0 bases at V and 3 bases at J, with 12 bases in the middle. The CDR3 sequence is 16 residues long. The CDR3 DNA reads TGCGCCAGCAGCTTGGACGCGATGGGGCCTAATGAAAAACTGTTTTTT. Protein: CASSLDAMGPNEKLFF.

V gene TRBV6-5 combines with J gene TRBJ2-7; 7 bases align to TRBD1. Per the germline V gene, CDR1 is MNHEY and CDR2 is SVGAGI. This CDR3 has 13 residues. V gave up 8 bases and J gave up 5 bases; unmatched junction bases: 9. The CDR3 loop is CASAKYRGNEQYF. CDR3 coding DNA: TGTGCCAGCGCCAAATACAGGGGTAACGAGCAGTACTTC.

The chain is built from TRBV3-1 (or the pseudogene TRBV3-2) and TRBJ1-2, with D possibly being TRBD1 (5 bases). This CDR3 is built from 14 residues. Germline CDR1 LGHDT, CDR2 YNNKEL (reference sequence). The V end was cut by 2 bases, the J end by 2 bases, with 9 bases between. The CDR3: CASSQPRGNYGYTF. In DNA form, the CDR3 reads TGTGCCAGCAGCCAACCCCGGGGGAACTATGGCTACACCTTC.

The gene calls are TRBV9 and TRBJ2-2, with 8 bases aligning to TRBD1. Germline lookup yields CDR1 SGDLS and CDR2 YYNGEE. The CDR3 sequence is 16 residues long. The trim removed 2 bases at V and 7 bases at J, leaving 10 bases unmatched. Here the CDR3 reads CASSVGQGFPLGELFF. DNA of the CDR3: TGTGCCAGCAGCGTCGGACAGGGTTTCCCCCTCGGGGAGCTGTTTTTT.

The rearrangement uses TRBV9 and TRBJ1-5; a weak D match, TRBD1 (6 bases). The CDR3 is 14 amino acids. V lost 6 bases and J lost 0, with 10 bases in between. Germline CDR1 reads SGDLS; CDR2 reads YYNGEE. The CDR3 bases are TGTGCCAGCACCCCAGGGGATAGCAATCAGCCCCAGCATTTT. As protein: CASTPGDSNQPQHF.

The rearrangement uses TRBV6-5 and TRBJ1-2; TRBD1 agrees at 8 bases. Germline V gene sequence: CDR1 MNHEY, CDR2 SVGAGI. The CDR3 has 14 residues. The trim removed 8 bases at V and 5 bases at J, leaving 10 bases unmatched. CDR3 nucleotides: TGTGCCAGCGGTCCCCTAGACAGGGGATATGGCTACACCTTC. This translates into CASGPLDRGYGYTF.

The chain combines TRBV19 with TRBJ2-3, with D perhaps TRBD2 (5 bases). The germline V gene encodes CDR1 LNHDA and CDR2 SQIVND (reference sequence). This CDR3 spans 14 amino acids. Trimming cost V 6 bases and J 0 bases, with 10 bases left between them. The CDR3 DNA is TGTGCCAGTAGCCCGGGAACTAGCACAGATACGCAGTATTTT. This encodes CASSPGTSTDTQYF.

The chain uses TRBV18 and TRBJ2-3, with D perhaps being TRBD1 or TRBD2 (5 bases each). From germline, CDR1 is KGHSH and CDR2 LQKENI. CDR3 size: 15 residues. Trimming removed 3 bases at V and 1 base at J, with 11 bases between. This CDR3 is CASSPSGLGTDTQYF. The CDR3 DNA reads TGTGCCAGCTCACCGTCGGGGCTGGGCACAGATACGCAGTATTTT.

The chain uses TRBV19 and TRBJ2-2; D is uncertain. The V end was cut by 2 bases, the J end by 6 bases, with 10 bases between. The CDR3 spans 14 residues. Germline CDR1 LNHDA, CDR2 SQIVND (reference sequence). As DNA, the CDR3 is TGTGCCAGTAGTATAAACAGCCCGGCCGGGGAGCTGTTTTTT. Translation gives CASSINSPAGELFF. The full variable domain, with the rest looked up from reference TRBV19 and TRBJ2-2, is DGGITQSPKYLFRKEGQNVTLSCEQNLNHDAMYWYRQDPGQGLRLIYYSQIVNDFQKGDIAEGYSVSREKKESFPLTVTSAQKNPTAFYLCASSINSPAGELFFGEGSRLTVL.

The chain is built from TRBV14 and TRBJ2-1; the D is unclear. This CDR3 has 18 residues. Trimming cost V 1 base and J 0 bases, with 16 bases left between them. Germline lookup yields CDR1 SGHDN and CDR2 FVKESK. The CDR3 sequence is CASSQVGRQYSSYNEQFF. As DNA, the CDR3 is TGTGCCAGCAGCCAAGTAGGGCGGCAGTACAGCTCCTACAATGAGCAGTTCTTC.

The chain is built from TRBV7-9 and TRBJ1-2, with D perhaps matching TRBD1 (5 bases). The CDR3 spans 17 residues. CDR1 is SEHNR and CDR2 is FQNEAQ in the germline V gene (reference sequence). Trimming shortened V by 1 base and J by 0 bases, and 15 bases separated the two germline ends. The chain's CDR3 is CASSLVQGRATNYGYTF. The CDR3, as DNA: TGTGCCAGCAGCTTAGTGCAGGGTCGGGCGACTAACTATGGCTACACCTTC. The whole variable domain, remainder taken from reference TRBV7-9 and TRBJ1-2, is DTGVSQNPRHKITKRGQNVTFRCDPISEHNRLYWYRQTLGQGPEFLTYFQNEAQLEKSRLLSDRFSAERPKGSFSTLEIQRTEQGDSAMYLCASSLVQGRATNYGYTFGSGTRLTVV.

J is TRBJ2-5 and V is TRBV19; TRBD2 aligns across 8 bases. V was clipped by 3 bases and J by 3 bases; unmatched bases: 9. This CDR3 region has 16 residues. Germline CDR1 reads LNHDA; CDR2 reads SQIVND (reference sequence). CDR3 in DNA: TGTGCCAGTAGTATCAGGATAGCGGGGAGGAAAGAGACCCAGTACTTC. It codes for CASSIRIAGRKETQYF.

The V gene is TRBV5-4, the J gene TRBJ2-7, with 11 bases matching TRBD1. CDR3 size: 15 residues. The V segment lost 5 bases and the J segment 7 bases; nucleotides outside the gene matches: 11. Germline values: CDR1 SGHNT, CDR2 YYREEE (reference sequence). In nucleotides, the CDR3 is TGTGCCAGCAGTCCGGACAGGGGGCGGTTGAGGGAGCAGTACTTC. Translated, it gives CASSPDRGRLREQYF.

The chain carries TRBV9 and TRBJ2-3; 9 bases line up with TRBD1. This CDR3 comprises 17 residues. The germline CDR1 and CDR2 sequences are SGDLS and YYNGEE. Trimming took 4 bases from V and 4 from J; bases not matched to a gene: 13. CDR3 sequence (DNA): TGTGCCAGCAGCCTGAGGAGTAGGACAGGGGTGGCAGATACGCAGTATTTT. It codes for CASSLRSRTGVADTQYF.

The chain uses TRBV11-2 and TRBJ1-1; D may be TRBD1 (5 bases). Between the trimmed V and J ends, which lost 1 base and 4 bases, there was a span of 10 bases. CDR3 length equals 14 residues. Looked up from germline, CDR1 is SGHAT and CDR2 is FQNNGV. The CDR3 coding sequence is TGTGCCAGCAGCTTAGTCTCTGGGGCCACTGAAGCTTTCTTT. It encodes CASSLVSGATEAFF.

The chain employs TRBV12-3 or TRBV12-4 and TRBJ1-3, with D hard to call. CDR3 length equals 12 residues. The ends were cut back, 7 bases at V and 1 base at J, with 5 bases in the middle. As DNA, the CDR3 is TGTGCCAGCACAGGTTCTGGAAACACCATATATTTT. This translates into CASTGSGNTIYF.

The gene calls are TRBV6-5 and TRBJ1-5, with TRBD1 as a possible D gene (5 bases). The CDR3 covers 14 residues. Looked up from germline, CDR1 is MNHEY and CDR2 is SVGAGI. V was trimmed by 4 bases and J by 1 base, leaving 8 bases between them. The CDR3 sequence is CASSSGGSNQPQHF. The DNA for the CDR3 is TGTGCCAGCAGTTCGGGGGGGAGCAATCAGCCCCAGCATTTT.

The chain joins TRBV28 to TRBJ2-7, with 8 positions matching TRBD2. Germline V gives CDR1 MDHEN, CDR2 SYDVKM. With 6 bases clipped from V and 6 bases from J, the junction kept 10 bases outside the gene matches. The CDR3 has 14 residues. CDR3 in DNA: TGTGCCAGCAGATGGGCCGGGGGGGCTTTCGAGCAGTACTTC. Translated, it gives CASRWAGGAFEQYF.